This entry features one TCR beta chain sequence. Sequenced by immunoSEQ multiplex PCR; TCRdb stores in-frame clones only, minus some. The sample holds about 260,000 clones, roughly 90% seen once. The data belong to a study of blood T cell repertoires in COVID-19. Study-wide background: In each case, the material was cDNA or gDNA derived from T cells, B-cell-depleted T cells, or PBMCs.

Trimming took 1 base from V and 6 from J; bases not matched to a gene: 14. The CDR3 is 17 amino acids. In germline, CDR1 is SGHTA, CDR2 FQGNSA. This clonotype was obtained from a woman between 50 and 59 years old who had recovered from COVID-19. The chain combines TRBV7-2 with TRBJ2-7; 8 bases map to TRBD1. Specimen: peripheral blood. CDR3 DNA sequence: TGTGCCAGCAGCTTAGAGGGACAGGCACGGTTCCAACGCGAGCAGTACTTC. It translates to CASSLEGQARFQREQYF.